This TCR beta chain is from a study of blood T cell repertoires in COVID-19. Looking at the study overall: Donors in the United States, Italy and Spain gave samples during acute or convalescent COVID-19.

In the original analysis: For nucleated cells, counts were estimated from reference gene primer amplification. Assay: immunoSEQ multiplex PCR; the TCRdb copy retains only in-frame clones and omits some. The V and J calls and clone size were taken over from that table, and D and trimming were inferred from the DNA. The sample includes about 170,000 clones, roughly 87% of them seen just once. Recovered participants had two consecutive negative NP/OP PCR tests, healthcare professional clearance, or symptom resolution. V was trimmed by 2 bases and J by 3 bases, leaving 11 bases between them. The CDR3 runs 14 residues. The V gene's germline CDR1 is SGHTA and CDR2 FQGNSA.

This chain links TRBV7-2 with TRBJ2-7; D unresolved. Source material: PBMCs or T cells enriched from blood (not recorded which). The source of this sequence is a woman between 50 and 59 years old who had recovered from COVID-19. The CDR3 region has the DNA TGTGCCAGCAGCTTACAGACTGTCAACTACGAGCAGTACTTC. This translates into CASSLQTVNYEQYF.